Listed below are T cell receptor beta chains from one sample, sequenced in a study of neurological immune-mediated disorders. TCRdb re-called the 5' RACE reads through MiXCR, storing one row per CDR3 protein. This table holds 50,000 to 70,000 distinct CDR3 sequences, 3% to 3.5% found once. Input material: PBMCs. The receptor source for this set is a man aged 40-49 years with multiple sclerosis. CDR3s include the opening cysteine and the closing phenylalanine or tryptophan. D genes are given only for firm matches. Only some rows state a clone size, as once, few, many or a class for expanded clones.

CDR3 DNA: TGTGCCAGCAGCTTAGTATACAGGGCATCCGGGGAGCTGTTTTTT
CDR3 protein: CASSLVYRASGELFF
V gene: TRBV11-2
J gene: TRBJ2-2
D gene: .
clone size: many

CDR3 DNA: TGCGCCAGCAGCTTGGTTGGAGCGGGCGAGCAGTTCTTC
CDR3 protein: CASSLVGAGEQFF
V gene: TRBV5-1
J gene: TRBJ2-1
D gene: .
clone size: many

CDR3 DNA: TGCAGTCCTAGGTCACCGACCGCGAGTGAGCAGTTCTTC
CDR3 protein: CSPRSPTASEQFF
V gene: TRBV20-1
J gene: TRBJ2-1
D gene: .
clone size: many

CDR3 DNA: TGCGCCAGCAGCTTTGGGGCAAGCGGGAAGATACGGGACGAGCAGTACTTC
CDR3 protein: CASSFGASGKIRDEQYF
V gene: TRBV5-1
J gene: TRBJ2-7
D gene: TRBD2
clone size: many

CDR3 DNA: TGCGCCAGCAGCTCGAGGACTAGCGGGGGCGGGGAGCTGTTTTTT
CDR3 protein: CASSSRTSGGGELFF
V gene: TRBV5-1
J gene: TRBJ2-2
D gene: TRBD2
clone size: many

CDR3 DNA: TGCAGTGCTAGAGATCCGGCGGTACAAGAGACCCAGTACTTC
CDR3 protein: CSARDPAVQETQYF
V gene: TRBV20-1
J gene: TRBJ2-5
D gene: .
clone size: many

CDR3 DNA: TGCAGTGCCCAGCGAAGTTCCTACGAGCAGTACTTC
CDR3 protein: CSAQRSSYEQYF
V gene: TRBV20-1
J gene: TRBJ2-7
D gene: .
clone size: many

CDR3 DNA: TGTGCCAGCAGTTCTTGGGACAGGCTGAACACCGGGGAGCTGTTTTTT
CDR3 protein: CASSSWDRLNTGELFF
V gene: TRBV27
J gene: TRBJ2-2
D gene: TRBD1
clone size: .

CDR3 DNA: TGCAGTGCCGTTCCAGGACTCAATCTCGGGGGCTACACCTTC
CDR3 protein: CSAVPGLNLGGYTF
V gene: TRBV20-1
J gene: TRBJ1-2
D gene: .
clone size: many

CDR3 DNA: TGCAGCGTCGGGGAGCAGCGGGAGTATGGAAACGAGCAGTACTTC
CDR3 protein: CSVGEQREYGNEQYF
V gene: TRBV29-1
J gene: TRBJ2-7
D gene: TRBD2
clone size: many

CDR3 DNA: TGTGCCAGCAGCTCGACAGGGTTGATAGTAGCCAAAAACATTCAGTACTTC
CDR3 protein: CASSSTGLIVAKNIQYF
V gene: TRBV5-6
J gene: TRBJ2-4
D gene: TRBD1
clone size: many

CDR3 DNA: TGCGCCAGCAGCTTGGCCGGGCAGGGAGGGCAAGAGACCCAGTACTTC
CDR3 protein: CASSLAGQGGQETQYF
V gene: TRBV5-1
J gene: TRBJ2-5
D gene: TRBD2
clone size: many

CDR3 DNA: TGTGCCAGCAGTTACCCCCAGAGTGCAGCTAATGAAAAACTGTTTTTT
CDR3 protein: CASSYPQSAANEKLFF
V gene: TRBV6-6
J gene: TRBJ1-4
D gene: .
clone size: many

CDR3 DNA: TGTGCCAGCAGTTATGGCCAGGGGATCTACAATGAGCAGTTCTTC
CDR3 protein: CASSYGQGIYNEQFF
V gene: TRBV6-5
J gene: TRBJ2-1
D gene: .
clone size: many

CDR3 DNA: TGTGCCAGCAGTGACTCGGACAGGGGGCCAGAAGAGACCCAGTACTTC
CDR3 protein: CASSDSDRGPEETQYF
V gene: TRBV25-1
J gene: TRBJ2-5
D gene: TRBD1
clone size: many

CDR3 DNA: TGCGCCAGCAGCAAAGATACAGGGGTCGGCACTGAAGCTTTCTTT
CDR3 protein: CASSKDTGVGTEAFF
V gene: TRBV5-1
J gene: TRBJ1-1
D gene: TRBD1
clone size: many

CDR3 DNA: TGCGCCAGCAGCTTCTGGGACGGAAATTTGGGGACCCAGTACTTC
CDR3 protein: CASSFWDGNLGTQYF
V gene: TRBV5-1
J gene: TRBJ2-5
D gene: .
clone size: many

CDR3 DNA: TGTGCCAGCAGCCCTCTAGCGGGAGCATCCTACAATGAGCAGTTCTTC
CDR3 protein: CASSPLAGASYNEQFF
V gene: TRBV7-6
J gene: TRBJ2-1
D gene: TRBD2
clone size: many

CDR3 DNA: TGCGCCAGCAGCTTGGTCCCCGGGAGCCAGAATGAGCAGTTCTTC
CDR3 protein: CASSLVPGSQNEQFF
V gene: TRBV5-1
J gene: TRBJ2-1
D gene: .
clone size: many

CDR3 DNA: TGCGCCAGCACGGGGGACAGGGAGAACACTGAAGCTTTCTTT
CDR3 protein: CASTGDRENTEAFF
V gene: TRBV5-1
J gene: TRBJ1-1
D gene: TRBD1
clone size: many

CDR3 DNA: TGCGCCAGCAGCGCCGGGACCCAAGGAGAGACCCAGTACTTC
CDR3 protein: CASSAGTQGETQYF
V gene: TRBV5-1
J gene: TRBJ2-5
D gene: .
clone size: many

CDR3 DNA: TGTGCCAGCAGTGATGAGGACAGGGTAACGGAGACCCAGTACTTC
CDR3 protein: CASSDEDRVTETQYF
V gene: TRBV6-1
J gene: TRBJ2-5
D gene: TRBD1
clone size: many

CDR3 DNA: TGCAGTGCTAGAGATCGACGAAACCAAGAGACCCAGTACTTC
CDR3 protein: CSARDRRNQETQYF
V gene: TRBV20-1
J gene: TRBJ2-5
D gene: .
clone size: many

CDR3 DNA: TGTGCCACCAGCAGAGATACCGGGACAGGGGGCCGGGGCAATCAGCCCCAGCATTTT
CDR3 protein: CATSRDTGTGGRGNQPQHF
V gene: TRBV15
J gene: TRBJ1-5
D gene: TRBD1
clone size: many

CDR3 DNA: TGCAGTGCTCTTCAAAATTTTCAGGGGGGTGGCTATGGCTACACCTTC
CDR3 protein: CSALQNFQGGGYGYTF
V gene: TRBV20-1
J gene: TRBJ1-2
D gene: TRBD1
clone size: many

CDR3 DNA: TGTGCCAGCAGTTTAGGCTTATATGGCTACACCTTC
CDR3 protein: CASSLGLYGYTF
V gene: TRBV12-3/TRBV12-4
J gene: TRBJ1-2
D gene: .
clone size: many

CDR3 DNA: TGCAGTCCGGGGGGAGGCACAGATACGCAGTATTTT
CDR3 protein: CSPGGGTDTQYF
V gene: TRBV20-1
J gene: TRBJ2-3
D gene: TRBD2
clone size: few

CDR3 DNA: TGCAGTGCTAGAGATCCGGCAGGGGGGAAATACGAGCAGTACTTC
CDR3 protein: CSARDPAGGKYEQYF
V gene: TRBV20-1
J gene: TRBJ2-7
D gene: .
clone size: many

CDR3 DNA: TGTGCCAGCAGCCGGGGACGGATTAATGAAAAACTGTTTTTT
CDR3 protein: CASSRGRINEKLFF
V gene: TRBV7-2
J gene: TRBJ1-4
D gene: .
clone size: many

CDR3 DNA: TGTGCCAGCAGTGATGGCAGGGTTTATGGCTACACCTTC
CDR3 protein: CASSDGRVYGYTF
V gene: TRBV25-1
J gene: TRBJ1-2
D gene: .
clone size: .

CDR3 DNA: TGCGCCAGCAGCCAAGATGCTTTTCCAGATACGCAGTATTTT
CDR3 protein: CASSQDAFPDTQYF
V gene: TRBV4-1
J gene: TRBJ2-3
D gene: .
clone size: many

CDR3 DNA: TGTGCCAGCACCGTCGAAGGGGGAACTAATGAAAAACTGTTTTTT
CDR3 protein: CASTVEGGTNEKLFF
V gene: TRBV5-5
J gene: TRBJ1-4
D gene: .
clone size: many

CDR3 DNA: TGTGCCTGGAGCAACGCCGGGGGGAATCAGCCCCAGCATTTT
CDR3 protein: CAWSNAGGNQPQHF
V gene: TRBV30
J gene: TRBJ1-5
D gene: .
clone size: many

CDR3 DNA: TGTGCCAGCAGCTTGACTGGCACAGATACGCAGTATTTT
CDR3 protein: CASSLTGTDTQYF
V gene: TRBV5-6
J gene: TRBJ2-3
D gene: .
clone size: many

CDR3 DNA: TGTGCCAGCACCCCTTCAGGGAAACTGAGCCACGAGCAGTACTTC
CDR3 protein: CASTPSGKLSHEQYF
V gene: TRBV12-3/TRBV12-4
J gene: TRBJ2-7
D gene: .
clone size: many

CDR3 DNA: TGTGCCAGCGCCGATCCGGGACACATCGTCTACGAGCAGTACTTC
CDR3 protein: CASADPGHIVYEQYF
V gene: TRBV6-1
J gene: TRBJ2-7
D gene: .
clone size: many

CDR3 DNA: TGTGCCAGCAGTCCCGACGGACTCTACAATGAGCAGTTCTTC
CDR3 protein: CASSPDGLYNEQFF
V gene: TRBV28
J gene: TRBJ2-1
D gene: .
clone size: many

CDR3 DNA: TGTGCCAGCAGCTTAGTTGCGGGGGGCCAGTACTTC
CDR3 protein: CASSLVAGGQYF
V gene: TRBV7-9
J gene: TRBJ2-4
D gene: TRBD2
clone size: many

CDR3 DNA: TGTGCCAGCAGCCGGGGTGTGACTAGCGGGAGCCGGGGATACAATGAGCAGTTCTTC
CDR3 protein: CASSRGVTSGSRGYNEQFF
V gene: TRBV3-1
J gene: TRBJ2-1
D gene: TRBD2
clone size: many

CDR3 DNA: TGTGCCAGCAGCCCGGACAGCAACGGAGATACGCAGTATTTT
CDR3 protein: CASSPDSNGDTQYF
V gene: TRBV5-5
J gene: TRBJ2-3
D gene: .
clone size: .

CDR3 DNA: TGTGCCAGCAGCTCCCAAACTAGCGGGAGGGCCCATGGAGACGAGCAGTACTTC
CDR3 protein: CASSSQTSGRAHGDEQYF
V gene: TRBV7-9
J gene: TRBJ2-7
D gene: TRBD2
clone size: many

CDR3 DNA: TGCAGTGCGTGGGACAGGGGGCGGGAGACCCAGTACTTC
CDR3 protein: CSAWDRGRETQYF
V gene: TRBV20-1
J gene: TRBJ2-5
D gene: TRBD1
clone size: many

CDR3 DNA: TGTGCCAGCAGCAGAGGACAAGCGGTCGGGACCCAGTACTTC
CDR3 protein: CASSRGQAVGTQYF
V gene: TRBV7-2
J gene: TRBJ2-5
D gene: .
clone size: many

CDR3 DNA: TGTGCCATCAGTGAACGACAGGAAGCTTTCTTT
CDR3 protein: CAISERQEAFF
V gene: TRBV10-3
J gene: TRBJ1-1
D gene: .
clone size: many

CDR3 DNA: TGCAGTGCTCGCTGGGGGACGAGGAACACTGAAGCTTTCTTT
CDR3 protein: CSARWGTRNTEAFF
V gene: TRBV20-1
J gene: TRBJ1-1
D gene: .
clone size: many

CDR3 DNA: TGTGCCAGCAGCCCCTCGGGTAGCGGGGCCACCGGGGAGCTGTTTTTT
CDR3 protein: CASSPSGSGATGELFF
V gene: TRBV7-3
J gene: TRBJ2-2
D gene: TRBD2
clone size: many

CDR3 DNA: TGTGCCAGCTCACCACCGGGGTACAGTCAGCCCCAGCATTTT
CDR3 protein: CASSPPGYSQPQHF
V gene: TRBV18
J gene: TRBJ1-5
D gene: .
clone size: many

CDR3 DNA: TGTGCCAGCACCCCCGAAGGGGGGGACCCCACAGATACGCAGTATTTT
CDR3 protein: CASTPEGGDPTDTQYF
V gene: TRBV6-1
J gene: TRBJ2-3
D gene: .
clone size: many

CDR3 DNA: TGTGCCTGGAGCGAACGGGGGGCTTATCAGCCCCAGCATTTT
CDR3 protein: CAWSERGAYQPQHF
V gene: TRBV30
J gene: TRBJ1-5
D gene: .
clone size: few

CDR3 DNA: TGTGCCAGCAGCTCCGTCCACGGGGACAGCTCCTACGAGCAGTACTTC
CDR3 protein: CASSSVHGDSSYEQYF
V gene: TRBV7-9
J gene: TRBJ2-7
D gene: TRBD1
clone size: many

CDR3 DNA: TGTGCCAGCAGTTACTCAGATCGCTCTGGGGCCAACGTCCTGACTTTC
CDR3 protein: CASSYSDRSGANVLTF
V gene: TRBV6-5
J gene: TRBJ2-6
D gene: .
clone size: many

CDR3 DNA: TGTGCCAGCTCACCACCGGGACAGCTCAATCAGCCCCAGCATTTT
CDR3 protein: CASSPPGQLNQPQHF
V gene: TRBV18
J gene: TRBJ1-5
D gene: TRBD1
clone size: few

CDR3 DNA: TGTGCCAGCAGTGAAGGGTCGGACTTTCTCGGATCCTACGAGCAGTACTTC
CDR3 protein: CASSEGSDFLGSYEQYF
V gene: TRBV6-1
J gene: TRBJ2-7
D gene: .
clone size: many

CDR3 DNA: TGTGCCAGCAGTCCGACCGATCAGCATTTACTGGGTGAAGAGACCCAGTACTTC
CDR3 protein: CASSPTDQHLLGEETQYF
V gene: TRBV6-5
J gene: TRBJ2-5
D gene: .
clone size: many